This T cell receptor (beta chain) appears in the sequencing data of a study of CXCR3-negative and CXCR3-positive naive CD8 T cells. As for this clonotype: Antigen unknown.

The study's findings and limits: For memory CD8+ cells diversity was much lower, but both naive subsets had comparably high diversity. When CXCR3-positive naive cells were set against CXCR3-negative naive cells, the former had more hydrophobic TRB CDR3s. CXCR3 expression dropped partially after cryopreservation, and most assays relied on fresh PBMCs.

The TRB libraries of cDNA were built by UMI-labeled 5' RACE. TCRdb reprocessed the 5' RACE reads and keeps a single row for each CDR3 protein, giving no DNA. The sample has roughly 130,000 distinct CDR3 sequences. Germline CDR1 SQVTM, CDR2 ANQGSEA. The CDR3 runs to 13 residues. The sample taken for sequencing was naive CXCR3+ CD8+ T cells from blood. This sample's subset: CD45RO-CCR7+CD27+CD95- naive CD8+ T cells expressing CXCR3 (TNR3+). This rearrangement joins TRBV29-1 to TRBJ2-3; TCRdb calls TRBD2, which cannot be checked without DNA. The source of this sequence is a human donor in good health. Some clones in this sample may be carry-over from other donors' samples. The CDR3 protein is CSVRAGLTDTQYF.